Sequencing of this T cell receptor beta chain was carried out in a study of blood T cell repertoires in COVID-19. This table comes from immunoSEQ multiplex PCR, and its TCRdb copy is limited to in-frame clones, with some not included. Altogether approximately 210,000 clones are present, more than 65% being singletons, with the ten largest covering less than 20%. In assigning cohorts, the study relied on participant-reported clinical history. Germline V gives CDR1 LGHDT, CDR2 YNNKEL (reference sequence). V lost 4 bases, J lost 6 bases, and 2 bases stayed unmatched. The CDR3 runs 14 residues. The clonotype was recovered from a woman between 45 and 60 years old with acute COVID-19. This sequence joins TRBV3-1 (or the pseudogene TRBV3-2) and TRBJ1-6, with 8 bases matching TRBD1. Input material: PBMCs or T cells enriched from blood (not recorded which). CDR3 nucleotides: TGTGCCAGCAGCCTCGGACAGGGTAATTCACCCCTCCACTTT. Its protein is CASSLGQGNSPLHF.